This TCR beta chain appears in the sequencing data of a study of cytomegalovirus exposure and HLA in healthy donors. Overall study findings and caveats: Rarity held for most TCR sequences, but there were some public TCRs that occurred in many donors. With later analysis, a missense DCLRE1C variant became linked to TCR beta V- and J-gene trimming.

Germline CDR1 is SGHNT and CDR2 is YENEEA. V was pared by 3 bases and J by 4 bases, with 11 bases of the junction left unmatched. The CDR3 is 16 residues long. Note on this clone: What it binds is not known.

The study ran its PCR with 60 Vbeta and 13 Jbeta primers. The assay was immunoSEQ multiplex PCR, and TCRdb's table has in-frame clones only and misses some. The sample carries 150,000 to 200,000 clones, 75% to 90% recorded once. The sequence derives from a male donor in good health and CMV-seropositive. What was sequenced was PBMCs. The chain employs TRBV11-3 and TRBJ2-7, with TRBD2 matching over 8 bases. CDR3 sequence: CASSFEAGGTTYEQYF. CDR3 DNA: TGTGCCAGCAGCTTCGAGGCGGGAGGCACAACTTACGAGCAGTACTTC.